The 24 T cell receptor beta chains below all came from one sample that was sequenced in a study of blood T cells in healthy people across ages. PCR was performed a second time for about 7 to 11 cycles using a sample-barcoded 5' primer and a J-beta primer mix. TCRdb used MiXCR to reprocess the 5' RACE reads, holding one entry per CDR3 protein. The table has roughly 570,000 distinct CDR3 sequences, 25% to 30% seen once; the top ten hold about 18%. The sequenced sample consisted of blood. These receptors all stem from a woman between 65 and 79 years old in good health.

The chain links TRBV20-1 to TRBJ1-1, with D hard to call. Trimming cost V 8 bases and J 6 bases, with 16 bases left between them. Germline lookup yields CDR1 DFQATT and CDR2 SNEGSKA (reference sequence). This CDR3 has 12 amino acids. The CDR3 DNA sequence: TGCAGTACGTGGGAAGAGACCCCTGAAGCTTTCTTT. Amino acid sequence: CSTWEETPEAFF.

In this sample, this clonotype turned up a few times. The chain carries TRBV4-2 and TRBJ2-6; TRBD1 matches at 8 bases. Germline CDR1 LGHNA, CDR2 YNFKEQ. The trim removed 4 bases at V and 13 bases at J, leaving 18 bases unmatched. This CDR3 spans 17 amino acids. CDR3: CASSLTGGTSSPHVLTF. In DNA form, the CDR3 reads TGTGCCAGCAGCCTTACAGGGGGGACCTCCTCCCCCCATGTCCTGACTTTC.

This chain connects TRBV12-3 or TRBV12-4 to TRBJ1-5; D not certain. V lost 3 bases, J lost 4 bases, and 13 bases lay in between. The CDR3 totals 15 residues. The CDR3 region is CASSLAPFRNQPQHF. In nucleotides, the CDR3 is TGTGCCAGCAGTTTGGCCCCTTTCCGAAATCAGCCCCAGCATTTT.

This clonotype has more than one count but fewer than ten. The J gene is TRBJ1-3, the V gene TRBV5-1, with D maybe TRBD1 (6 bases). Trimming shortened V by 4 bases and J by 0 bases, and 11 bases separated the two germline ends. Germline V gene data show CDR1 as SGHRS and CDR2 as YFSETQ. The CDR3 length is 15 residues. The CDR3 here is CASSPTGHSGNTIYF. Written as DNA, the CDR3 is TGCGCCAGCAGCCCCACGGGACACTCTGGAAACACCATATATTTT.

The chain employs TRBV3-1 and TRBJ2-2; 14 bases fit TRBD2. The V and J ends lost 4 bases and 9 bases, in that order; junction bases with no gene match: 7. CDR3 size: 16 residues. The germline V gene encodes CDR1 LGHDT and CDR2 YNNKEL (reference sequence). This chain's CDR3 is CASSPRLAGGPRELFF. Written as DNA, the CDR3 is TGTGCCAGCAGCCCGCGACTAGCGGGGGGGCCAAGGGAGCTGTTTTTT.

The rearrangement uses TRBV5-6 and TRBJ2-3; TRBD2 is a possible D gene (6 bases). Trimming cost V 4 bases and J 6 bases, with 15 bases left between them. The CDR3 has 14 residues. The germline gives CDR1 SGHDT, CDR2 YYEEEE. CDR3 nucleotide sequence: TGTGCCAGCAGCCCGGGGACTTTGGCGGATACGCAGTATTTT. Its protein product is CASSPGTLADTQYF.

The chain links TRBV20-1 to TRBJ1-2; D is perhaps TRBD1 (6 bases). CDR1 is DFQATT, CDR2 SNEGSKA, per germline (reference sequence). V shed 0 bases and J shed 8 bases, with 16 bases lying between them. The CDR3 has 14 residues. CDR3 nucleotides: TGCAGTGCTAGAGAGCTCCCTTTAGGGGGAGGCTACACCTTC. Protein: CSARELPLGGGYTF.

The chain employs TRBV5-1 and TRBJ2-7; TRBD1 aligns across 11 bases. The germline gives CDR1 SGHRS, CDR2 YFSETQ. This CDR3 is built from 16 residues. Trimming cost V 5 bases and J 0 bases; bases outside gene matches: 7. In nucleotides, the CDR3 is TGCGCCAGCAGACGAACCGGGACAGGGGGCTCCTACGAGCAGTACTTC. As protein: CASRRTGTGGSYEQYF. The whole variable domain, remainder taken from reference TRBV5-1 and TRBJ2-7, is KAGVTQTPRYLIKTRGQQVTLSCSPISGHRSVSWYQQTPGQGLQFLFEYFSETQRNKGNFPGRFSGRQFSNSRSEMNVSTLELGDSALYLCASRRTGTGGSYEQYFGPGTRLTVT.

The chain carries TRBV5-6 and TRBJ2-7; 8 bases are a match to TRBD1. Trimming cost V 0 bases and J 5 bases; bases outside gene matches: 10. Germline loops: CDR1 SGHDT, CDR2 YYEEEE. This CDR3 is built from 16 residues. CDR3 loop: CASSLARRQGYHEQYF. In DNA form, the CDR3 reads TGTGCCAGCAGCTTGGCGCGGCGACAGGGGTATCACGAGCAGTACTTC.

This clonotype has only a few counts. The gene calls are TRBV27 and TRBJ2-5; the D is unclear. The CDR3 is made up of 13 amino acids. The germline V gene encodes CDR1 MNHEY and CDR2 SMNVEV (reference sequence). The germline V and J ends were trimmed by 9 bases and 4 bases, with 15 bases remaining between them. CDR3 DNA sequence: TGTGCCAGTCAGTTAACGTTTGGAGAGACCCAGTACTTC. Protein: CASQLTFGETQYF.

In this sample, this clonotype turned up a few times. A much larger clonotype is one base distant, so this may be a read error. V usage is TRBV12-3 or TRBV12-4 and J usage is TRBJ2-4; TRBD1 matches at 7 bases. This CDR3 spans 16 amino acids. DNA of the CDR3: TGTGCCGGCAGACGCACAGGGGCAGGGGCCAAAAACATTCAGTACTTC. Protein product: CAGRRTGAGAKNIQYF.

This clonotype was picked up a small number of times. The chain links TRBV5-1 to TRBJ2-5; D ambiguous. Germline V gives CDR1 SGHRS, CDR2 YFSETQ. This CDR3 contains 14 residues. V was cut by 3 bases and J by 5 bases, with 14 bases left in between. DNA of the CDR3: TGCGCCAGCAGCTATAGAGGTCTAGAGGAGACCCAGTACTTC. Protein product: CASSYRGLEETQYF.

This rearrangement joins TRBV4-2 to TRBJ2-6; D is uncertain. Germline-derived CDR1 and CDR2 are LGHNA and YNFKEQ. The V gene lost 1 base and the J gene lost 3 bases, with 10 bases spanning the gap. The CDR3 length is 16 residues. The CDR3 protein is CASSQGVPGGANVLTF. The DNA of the CDR3 is TGTGCCAGCAGCCAAGGGGTTCCGGGTGGGGCCAACGTCCTGACTTTC.

As to this clonotype: A junction end diverges from the germline sequence, so it may reflect a read error. CDR3 nucleotide sequence: TGCGCCAGCAGTCGAGGTGGAGCTTTCTTT. It translates to CASSRGGAFF. The genes are TRBV28 and TRBJ1-1; D uncertain. The CDR3 is 10 residues long. The germline V gene encodes CDR1 MDHEN and CDR2 SYDVKM.

In regard to this clonotype: At one boundary the junction diverges from the germline segment, which might be a read error. This sequence joins TRBV7-3 and TRBJ2-2; 7 nucleotides line up with TRBD2. CDR1 SGHTA and CDR2 FQGTGA come from the germline V gene. The length of the CDR3 is 13 residues. DNA of the CDR3: TGTGCCACTTCGACTAGCAGGAACGGGGGGCTGTTTTTT. Translation: CATSTSRNGGLFF.

This clonotype was recorded a few times. The chain carries TRBV20-1 and TRBJ2-3, with D perhaps matching TRBD2 (5 bases). This CDR3 is built from 13 residues. The V end lost 5 bases, the J end lost 1 base, and 10 bases lay between the germline ends. Germline V CDR1 and CDR2: DFQATT, SNEGSKA (reference sequence). This chain's CDR3 is CSAGWTGTDTQYF. DNA for the CDR3: TGCAGTGCTGGCTGGACTGGCACAGATACGCAGTATTTT.

V gene TRBV5-1 combines with J gene TRBJ2-5; D is tentatively TRBD1 or TRBD2 (5 bases each). V dropped 5 bases and J dropped 3 bases, with 11 bases sitting between them. From germline, CDR1 is SGHRS and CDR2 YFSETQ. This CDR3 contains 13 residues. CDR3 protein: CASSRGGKETQYF. The DNA for the CDR3 is TGCGCCAGCAGTCGGGGCGGAAAAGAGACCCAGTACTTC.

This clonotype appeared once. The gene calls are TRBV20-1 and TRBJ2-2; either TRBD1 or TRBD2 may fit D (6 bases each). CDR1 and CDR2 (germline): DFQATT, SNEGSKA (reference sequence). Deletions cut 1 base from V and 5 bases from J, with 17 bases between. This CDR3 region has 16 residues. The CDR3 DNA reads as TGCAGTGCTAGAGTTGTCAGGGGCGCGGGAACCGGGGAGCTGTTTTTT. This translates into CSARVVRGAGTGELFF.

The rearrangement joins TRBV30 to TRBJ1-4; D gene uncertain. Deletions cut 1 base from V and 7 bases from J, with 10 bases between. The CDR3 length is 13 residues. In germline, CDR1 is GTSNPN, CDR2 SVGIG (reference sequence). In DNA, the CDR3 is TGTGCCTGGAGTGGGCAAGGAGGTGAAAAACTGTTTTTT. Residues: CAWSGQGGEKLFF.

This chain uses TRBV6-6 with TRBJ2-1; 16 bases fit TRBD2. After removal of 6 bases from V and 8 bases from J, the junction contained 4 bases not matched to a gene. Looked up from germline, CDR1 is MNHNY and CDR2 is SVGAGI (reference sequence). The CDR3 runs to 15 residues. CDR3 sequence: CASRPGLAGGYEQFF. The CDR3 nucleotides read TGTGCCAGCAGACCGGGACTAGCGGGGGGGTATGAGCAGTTCTTC.

The chain joins TRBV20-1 to TRBJ2-3; TRBD2 agrees at 9 bases. Trimming cost V 3 bases and J 9 bases; bases outside gene matches: 13. The CDR3 totals 15 residues. Germline CDR1 reads DFQATT; CDR2 reads SNEGSKA (reference sequence). CDR3 nucleotides: TGCAGTGCTAGTAATTTAGCGGGGGTGCGGGGAACGCAGTATTTT. It translates to CSASNLAGVRGTQYF.

This clonotype was found a few times. The V gene is TRBV12-3 or TRBV12-4, the J gene TRBJ1-4; tentatively, D is TRBD1 (5 bases). This CDR3 has 12 amino acids. The CDR3: CATGVTNEKLFF. The CDR3 bases are TGTGCAACGGGGGTCACTAATGAAAAACTGTTTTTT.

A few counts support this clonotype. This chain connects TRBV4-3 to TRBJ1-5; no firm D call. In germline, CDR1 is LGHNA, CDR2 YSLEER. Trimming shortened V by 1 base and J by 6 bases, and 13 bases separated the two germline ends. This CDR3 comprises 15 residues. The CDR3 spells CASSQAPGSTQPQHF. The CDR3 nucleotides read TGCGCCAGCAGCCAAGCTCCAGGTTCGACTCAGCCCCAGCATTTT.

The V gene is TRBV12-3 or TRBV12-4, the J gene TRBJ1-4, with D maybe TRBD1 (5 bases). This CDR3 contains 14 residues. Trimming stripped 5 bases from V and 5 bases from J, with 12 bases between. Here the CDR3 reads CASSDAGINEKLFF. The CDR3 DNA reads as TGTGCCAGCAGTGACGCAGGGATCAATGAAAAACTGTTTTTT.